These T cell receptor beta chains were read from a single sample in a study of blood T cell repertoires in COVID-19. The method was immunoSEQ multiplex PCR; TCRdb's version includes in-frame clones alone and lacks a portion of them. The sample has around 64,000 clones, approximately 78% seen once. The material sequenced was peripheral blood. These receptors all come from a human donor in a cohort sampled during active COVID-19. CDR3s include the opening cysteine and the closing phenylalanine or tryptophan. A D gene is named only where the DNA matches it firmly. Not every row has a clone size; where given, it reads once, few, many or a size class.

TRBJ2-1,TRBV7-8,TRBD2,NA,CASSKTSGGAFYNEQFF,TGTGCCAGCAGTAAAACTAGCGGGGGGGCCTTCTACAATGAGCAGTTCTTC
TRBJ1-3,TRBV4-1,TRBD1,once,CASSQVHPGQAQAPAGNTIYF,TGCGCCAGCAGCCAAGTACATCCGGGACAGGCTCAGGCCCCCGCTGGAAACACCATATATTTT
TRBJ2-2,TRBV19,NA,NA,CASSTDRANTGELFF,TGTGCCAGTAGTACCGACAGAGCGAACACCGGGGAGCTGTTTTTT
TRBJ2-2,TRBV11-2,NA,NA,CASSFLGSNTGELFF,TGTGCCAGCAGCTTTTTGGGGAGCAACACCGGGGAGCTGTTTTTT
TRBJ1-6,TRBV18,NA,NA,CASSRTAMDNSPLHF,TGTGCCAGCTCAAGGACAGCCATGGATAATTCACCCCTCCACTTT
TRBJ2-1,TRBV7-2,NA,NA,CASSRVNEQFF,TGTGCCAGCAGCCGAGTCAATGAGCAGTTCTTC
TRBJ1-1,TRBV11-1,TRBD1,once,CASSWDRRYTEAFF,TGTGCCAGCAGCTGGGACAGGCGCTACACTGAAGCTTTCTTT
TRBJ1-5,TRBV3-1/TRBV3-2,NA,NA,CASSPGGSLHPQHF,TGTGCCAGCAGCCCCGGAGGATCTCTCCATCCCCAGCATTTT
TRBJ1-6,TRBV15,NA,NA,CATSRVHRDSPLHF,TGTGCCACCAGCAGAGTGCACAGGGATTCACCCCTCCACTTT
TRBJ1-3,TRBV19,NA,once,CASNLNQGVANTIYF,TGTGCCAGTAACCTCAACCAGGGCGTAGCAAACACCATATATTTT
TRBJ1-6,TRBV19,TRBD1,NA,CASSLRDRGLRGGSPLHF,TGTGCCAGTAGTCTTCGGGACAGGGGGCTGAGGGGTGGCTCACCCCTCCACTTT
TRBJ1-1,TRBV5-1,NA,NA,CASRVGGTEAFF,TGCGCCAGCAGGGTAGGGGGCACTGAAGCTTTCTTT
TRBJ2-5,TRBV15,TRBD1,NA,CATSGTAGYGETQYF,TGTGCCACCAGCGGGACAGCCGGCTACGGAGAGACCCAGTACTTC
TRBJ2-3,TRBV9,NA,once,CASSVAGRVPDTQYF,TGTGCCAGCAGCGTAGCCGGCAGGGTGCCAGATACGCAGTATTTT
TRBJ2-7,TRBV3-1/TRBV3-2,NA,once,CASSQELLASYEQYF,TGTGCCAGCAGCCAAGAATTGCTAGCCTCCTACGAGCAGTACTTC
TRBJ2-7,TRBV11-2,NA,NA,CASSLVWEFYEQYF,TGTGCCAGCAGCTTAGTTTGGGAGTTTTACGAGCAGTACTTC
TRBJ2-2,TRBV2,NA,NA,CASSVGQHPGELFF,TGTGCCAGCAGTGTGGGACAACACCCCGGGGAGCTGTTTTTT
TRBJ2-2,TRBV5-1,TRBD1,NA,CASSRDRSNTGELFF,TGCGCCAGCAGCCGGGACAGGTCGAACACCGGGGAGCTGTTTTTT
TRBJ1-2,TRBV7-2,TRBD1,few,CASSPRLLGGGGAGGYTF,TGTGCCAGCAGCCCCCGCCTCTTGGGAGGAGGGGGCGCCGGTGGCTACACCTTC
TRBJ2-7,TRBV5-5,TRBD1,few,CASSPDRGLEQYF,TGTGCCAGCAGCCCCGACAGGGGGCTCGAGCAGTACTTC
TRBJ2-7,TRBV29-1,NA,NA,CSVETSYEQYF,TGCAGCGTTGAGACTTCCTACGAGCAGTACTTC
TRBJ1-1,TRBV14,NA,few,CASSQDWGSEAFF,TGTGCCAGCAGCCAAGATTGGGGCAGTGAAGCTTTCTTT
TRBJ2-5,TRBV11-2,NA,NA,CASSLDPTFKETQYF,TGTGCCAGCAGCTTAGATCCGACATTCAAAGAGACCCAGTACTTC
TRBJ1-1,TRBV19,NA,NA,CASMSTARGAEAFF,TGTGCCAGTATGAGTACGGCCAGGGGTGCTGAAGCTTTCTTT
TRBJ2-6,TRBV19,NA,NA,CASSMPLTGIGANVLTF,TGTGCCAGTAGTATGCCCCTAACAGGGATTGGGGCCAACGTCCTGACTTTC
TRBJ2-3,TRBV6-5,TRBD2,NA,CASTSGGGYTDTQYF,TGTGCCAGCACCTCCGGCGGGGGATACACAGATACGCAGTATTTT
TRBJ2-3,TRBV6-5,NA,NA,CASSYSGLSQAYF,TGTGCCAGCAGTTACTCGGGACTGTCACAAGCGTATTTT
TRBJ2-6,TRBV2,TRBD1,NA,CASSGQGASGANVLTF,TGTGCCAGCAGCGGACAGGGTGCCTCTGGGGCCAACGTCCTGACTTTC
TRBJ2-7,TRBV7-2,NA,NA,CASSLAPRPGEQYF,TGTGCCAGCAGCTTAGCGCCCCGTCCGGGCGAGCAGTACTTC
TRBJ2-5,TRBV10-1,NA,NA,CASSMTGKETQYF,TGCGCCAGCAGTATGACAGGCAAAGAGACCCAGTACTTC
TRBJ2-5,TRBV11-3,NA,NA,CASSLVTGNQETQYF,TGTGCCAGCAGCTTAGTGACGGGGAACCAAGAGACCCAGTACTTC
TRBJ1-2,TRBV7-8,NA,NA,CASSLAAVDYGYTF,TGTGCCAGCAGCTTAGCGGCAGTCGACTATGGCTACACCTTC
TRBJ1-5,TRBV28,TRBD1,NA,CASSLYYSGGLGNQPQHF,TGTGCCAGCAGTTTATACTATTCAGGGGGCCTTGGCAATCAGCCCCAGCATTTT
TRBJ1-1,TRBV18,TRBD1,NA,CASSPRQGVWTEAFF,TGTGCCAGCTCACCCAGACAGGGAGTCTGGACTGAAGCTTTCTTT
TRBJ1-5,TRBV5-1,NA,medium-sized,CASSSAPGGGGQPQHF,TGCGCCAGCAGCTCCGCTCCCGGGGGGGGAGGACAGCCCCAGCATTTT
TRBJ2-1,TRBV7-9,TRBD1,NA,CASSSRTGGGFTNEQFF,TGTGCCAGCAGCTCTAGGACAGGGGGCGGCTTCACCAATGAGCAGTTCTTC
TRBJ1-2,TRBV5-5,NA,many,CASSAGPVVRSFGGNYGYTF,TGTGCCAGCAGCGCGGGGCCAGTAGTCAGGTCGTTCGGAGGGAACTATGGCTACACCTTC
TRBJ2-1,TRBV9,TRBD1,NA,CASSPRFMEDRGPTNEQFF,TGTGCCAGCAGCCCTCGATTCATGGAGGACAGGGGGCCGACAAATGAGCAGTTCTTC
TRBJ2-5,TRBV5-1,TRBD1,once,CATGQGDSLETQYF,TGCGCCACCGGACAGGGGGATAGTCTTGAGACCCAGTACTTC
TRBJ1-1,TRBV6-5,NA,NA,CASRSTGSSEAFF,TGTGCCAGCAGGTCGACAGGTTCCTCTGAAGCTTTCTTT
TRBJ2-4,TRBV20-1,NA,NA,CSAGNDRTTYF,TGCAGTGCTGGGAACGATAGGACAACGTACTTC
TRBJ2-7,TRBV3-1/TRBV3-2,NA,NA,CASSQYHQAAYEQYF,TGTGCCAGCAGCCAATACCACCAGGCCGCCTACGAGCAGTACTTC
TRBJ1-1,TRBV6-2/TRBV6-3,NA,NA,CASSRQNTEAFF,TGTGCCAGCAGCCGACAGAACACTGAAGCTTTCTTT
TRBJ1-2,TRBV7-9,TRBD1,NA,CASSRGDRGSNDGYTF,TGTGCCAGCAGCCGCGGGGACAGGGGGAGTAATGATGGCTACACCTTC
TRBJ2-1,TRBV10-2,TRBD1,NA,CASRRTGQGGSYNEQFF,TGCGCCAGCAGACGTACCGGACAGGGGGGCTCCTACAATGAGCAGTTCTTC
TRBJ2-7,TRBV27,TRBD1,few,CASGQGAIYEQYF,TGTGCCAGCGGTCAGGGGGCCATCTACGAGCAGTACTTC
TRBJ1-1,TRBV4-1,NA,NA,CASSQEEGTTEAFF,TGCGCCAGCAGCCAAGAGGAGGGAACAACTGAAGCTTTCTTT
TRBJ1-2,TRBV11-2,NA,NA,CASNRVSRQKYGYTF,TGTGCCAGCAACCGGGTTTCAAGACAGAAATATGGCTACACCTTC
TRBJ1-1,TRBV4-1,NA,NA,CASSQGRGRDWTEAFF,TGCGCCAGCAGCCAAGGGAGAGGAAGGGACTGGACTGAAGCTTTCTTT
TRBJ2-3,TRBV4-1,NA,NA,CASSQDHVAGALTDTQYF,TGCGCCAGCAGCCAAGATCACGTTGCGGGGGCTTTGACAGATACGCAGTATTTT
TRBJ2-1,TRBV3-1/TRBV3-2,TRBD1,NA,CASSLGQGVGNEQFF,TGTGCCAGCAGCCTCGGACAGGGGGTGGGTAATGAGCAGTTCTTC
TRBJ2-3,TRBV27,NA,NA,CASRRASTDTQYF,TGTGCCAGCAGGAGAGCTAGCACAGATACGCAGTATTTT
TRBJ2-1,TRBV29-1,TRBD2,NA,CSVVEVAGGPNEQFF,TGCAGCGTTGTAGAAGTAGCGGGGGGGCCCAATGAGCAGTTCTTC